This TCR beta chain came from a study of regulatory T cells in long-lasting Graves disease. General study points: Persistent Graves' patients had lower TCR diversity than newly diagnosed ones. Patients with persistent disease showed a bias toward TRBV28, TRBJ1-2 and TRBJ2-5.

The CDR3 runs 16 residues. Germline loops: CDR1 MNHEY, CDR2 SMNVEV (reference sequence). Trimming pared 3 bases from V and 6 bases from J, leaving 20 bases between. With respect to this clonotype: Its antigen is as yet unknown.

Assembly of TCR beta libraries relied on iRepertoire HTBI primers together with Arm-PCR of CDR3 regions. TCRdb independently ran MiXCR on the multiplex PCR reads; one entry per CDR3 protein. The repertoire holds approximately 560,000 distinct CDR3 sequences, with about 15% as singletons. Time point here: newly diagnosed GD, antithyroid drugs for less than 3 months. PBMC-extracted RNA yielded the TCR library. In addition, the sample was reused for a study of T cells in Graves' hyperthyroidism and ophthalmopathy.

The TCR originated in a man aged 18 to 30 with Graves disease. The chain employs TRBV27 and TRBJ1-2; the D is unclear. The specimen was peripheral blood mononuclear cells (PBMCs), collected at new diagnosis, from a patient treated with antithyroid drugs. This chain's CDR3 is CASSFLGPVFRHGYTF. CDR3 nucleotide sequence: TGTGCCAGCAGTTTTTTAGGGCCCGTCTTCCGCCATGGCTACACCTTC.